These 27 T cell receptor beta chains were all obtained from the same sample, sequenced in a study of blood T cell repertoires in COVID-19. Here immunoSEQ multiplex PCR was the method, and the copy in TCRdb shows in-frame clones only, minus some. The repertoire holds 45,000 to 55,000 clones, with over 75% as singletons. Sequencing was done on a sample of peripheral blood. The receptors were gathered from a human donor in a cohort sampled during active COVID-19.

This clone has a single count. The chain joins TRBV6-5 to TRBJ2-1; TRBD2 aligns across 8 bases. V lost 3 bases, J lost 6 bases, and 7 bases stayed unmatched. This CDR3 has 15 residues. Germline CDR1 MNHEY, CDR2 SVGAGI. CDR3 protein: CASSYGGGPSNEQFF. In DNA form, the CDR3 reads TGTGCCAGCAGTTATGGCGGGGGGCCCTCCAATGAGCAGTTCTTC.

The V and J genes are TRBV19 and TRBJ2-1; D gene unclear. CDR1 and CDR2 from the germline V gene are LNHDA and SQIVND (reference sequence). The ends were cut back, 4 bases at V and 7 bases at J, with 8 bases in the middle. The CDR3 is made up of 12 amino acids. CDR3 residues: CASSTRGNEQFF. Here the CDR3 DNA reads TGTGCCAGTAGTACTAGAGGAAATGAGCAGTTCTTC.

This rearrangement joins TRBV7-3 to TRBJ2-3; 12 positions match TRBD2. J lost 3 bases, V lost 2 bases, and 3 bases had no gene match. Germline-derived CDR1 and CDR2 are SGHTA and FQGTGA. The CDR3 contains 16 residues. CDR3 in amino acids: CASSLFGTSGTDTQYF. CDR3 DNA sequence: TGTGCCAGCAGCTTATTCGGGACTAGCGGGACAGATACGCAGTATTTT.

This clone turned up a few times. As DNA, the CDR3 is TGTGCCAGCAGCTTGTACCAGCGGGAGTTCGACGAGCAGTACTTC. This sequence encodes CASSLYQREFDEQYF. The V and J genes are TRBV5-8 and TRBJ2-7, with 8 bases lining up with TRBD2. Germline CDR1 and CDR2: SGHTS and YDEGEE. This CDR3 is 15 amino acids long. The V and J ends lost 1 base and 5 bases, in that order; junction bases with no gene match: 8.

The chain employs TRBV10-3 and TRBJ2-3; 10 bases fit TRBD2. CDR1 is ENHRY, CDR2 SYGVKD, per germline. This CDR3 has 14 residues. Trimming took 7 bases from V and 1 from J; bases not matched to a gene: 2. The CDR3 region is CAITTSGGTDTQYF. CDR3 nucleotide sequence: TGTGCCATCACCACTAGCGGGGGCACAGATACGCAGTATTTT.

The CDR3 region is CASRRVAGAPQTQYF. The DNA for the CDR3 is TGCGCCAGCCGCCGGGTAGCGGGGGCTCCACAGACCCAGTACTTC. The chain couples TRBV4-1 to TRBJ2-5; 9 nucleotides align to TRBD2. CDR1 and CDR2 from the germline V gene are MGHRA and YSYEKL. The trim removed 8 bases at V and 6 bases at J, leaving 13 bases unmatched. The CDR3 contains 15 residues.

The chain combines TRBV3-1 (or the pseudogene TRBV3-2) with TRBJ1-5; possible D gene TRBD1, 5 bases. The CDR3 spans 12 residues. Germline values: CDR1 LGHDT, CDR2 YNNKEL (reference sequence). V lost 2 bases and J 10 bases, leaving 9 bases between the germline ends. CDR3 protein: CASSQLQGPQHF. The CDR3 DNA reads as TGTGCCAGCAGCCAACTCCAGGGTCCCCAGCATTTT.

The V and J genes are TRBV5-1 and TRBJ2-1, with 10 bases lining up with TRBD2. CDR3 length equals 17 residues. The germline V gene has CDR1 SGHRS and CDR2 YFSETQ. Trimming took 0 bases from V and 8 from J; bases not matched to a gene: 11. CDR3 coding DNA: TGCGCCAGCAGCTTGGGGGTTCTAGCGGGAGCAGTGGATGAGCAGTTCTTC. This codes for CASSLGVLAGAVDEQFF.

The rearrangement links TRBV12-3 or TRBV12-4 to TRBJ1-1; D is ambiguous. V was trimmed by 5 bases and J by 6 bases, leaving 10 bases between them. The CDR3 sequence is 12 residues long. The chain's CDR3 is CASSPTAPEAFF. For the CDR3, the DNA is TGTGCCAGCAGTCCTACCGCCCCTGAAGCTTTCTTT.

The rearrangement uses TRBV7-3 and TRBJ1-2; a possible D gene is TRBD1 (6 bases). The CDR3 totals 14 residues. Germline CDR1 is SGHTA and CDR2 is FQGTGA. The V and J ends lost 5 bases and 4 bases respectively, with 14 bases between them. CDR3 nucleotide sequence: TGTGCCAGCAGCCCGACGGGGGGCCTCTATGGCTACACCTTC. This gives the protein CASSPTGGLYGYTF.

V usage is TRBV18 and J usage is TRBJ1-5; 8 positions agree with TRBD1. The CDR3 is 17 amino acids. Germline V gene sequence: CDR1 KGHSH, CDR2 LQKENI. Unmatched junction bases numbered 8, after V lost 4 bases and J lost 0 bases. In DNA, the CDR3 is TGTGCCAGCTCACAACCCGGGACAGGCAATAGCAATCAGCCCCAGCATTTT. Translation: CASSQPGTGNSNQPQHF.

In nucleotides, the CDR3 is TGCGCCAGCAGCGGCTGGGGGAGCGGGGTCTACGAGCAGTACTTC. It translates to CASSGWGSGVYEQYF. V and J are TRBV4-1 and TRBJ2-7; 7 nucleotides match TRBD2. This CDR3 has 15 residues. V was pared by 5 bases and J by 3 bases, with 10 bases of the junction left unmatched. The germline gives CDR1 MGHRA, CDR2 YSYEKL.

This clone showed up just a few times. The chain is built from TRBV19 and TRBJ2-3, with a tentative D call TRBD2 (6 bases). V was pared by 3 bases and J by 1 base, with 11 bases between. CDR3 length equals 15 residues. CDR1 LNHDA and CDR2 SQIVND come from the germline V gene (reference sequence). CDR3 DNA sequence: TGTGCCAGTAGTATTGGGGGGTTCGGCACAGATACGCAGTATTTT. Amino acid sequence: CASSIGGFGTDTQYF. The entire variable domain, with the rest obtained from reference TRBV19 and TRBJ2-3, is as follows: DGGITQSPKYLFRKEGQNVTLSCEQNLNHDAMYWYRQDPGQGLRLIYYSQIVNDFQKGDIAEGYSVSREKKESFPLTVTSAQKNPTAFYLCASSIGGFGTDTQYFGPGTRLTVL.

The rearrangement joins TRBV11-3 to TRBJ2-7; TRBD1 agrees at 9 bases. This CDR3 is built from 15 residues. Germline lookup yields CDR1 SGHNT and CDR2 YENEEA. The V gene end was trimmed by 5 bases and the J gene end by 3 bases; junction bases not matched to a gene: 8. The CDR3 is CASSPGTGGNYEQYF. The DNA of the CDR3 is TGTGCCAGCAGCCCCGGTACAGGGGGCAACTACGAGCAGTACTTC.

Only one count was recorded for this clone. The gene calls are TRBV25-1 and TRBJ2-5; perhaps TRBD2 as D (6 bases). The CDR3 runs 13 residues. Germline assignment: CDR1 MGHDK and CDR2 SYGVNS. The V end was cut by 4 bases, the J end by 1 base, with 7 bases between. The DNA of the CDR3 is TGTGCCAGCAGTGTGGGGGGCCAAGAGACCCAGTACTTC. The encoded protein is CASSVGGQETQYF.

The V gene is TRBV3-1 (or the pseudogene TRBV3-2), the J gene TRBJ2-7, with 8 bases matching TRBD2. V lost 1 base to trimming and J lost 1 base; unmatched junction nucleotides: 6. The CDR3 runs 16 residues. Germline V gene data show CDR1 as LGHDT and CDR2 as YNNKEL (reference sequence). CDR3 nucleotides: TGTGCCAGCAGCCAAGGTAGCGGGATTAGGTCCTACGAGCAGTACTTC. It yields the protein CASSQGSGIRSYEQYF.

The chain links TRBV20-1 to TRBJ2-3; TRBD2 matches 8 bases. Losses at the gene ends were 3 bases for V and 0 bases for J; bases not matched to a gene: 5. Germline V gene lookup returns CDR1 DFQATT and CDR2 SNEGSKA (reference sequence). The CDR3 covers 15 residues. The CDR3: CSASRSGVSTDTQYF. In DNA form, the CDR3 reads TGCAGTGCTAGTCGTAGCGGGGTTAGCACAGATACGCAGTATTTT.

The chain's CDR3 is CASSLATGGVNTEAFF. Written as DNA, the CDR3 is TGTGCCAGCAGCTTAGCGACAGGGGGCGTAAACACTGAAGCTTTCTTT. This chain connects TRBV7-9 to TRBJ1-1, with 10 bases fitting TRBD1. Germline V gene data show CDR1 as SEHNR and CDR2 as FQNEAQ (reference sequence). Losses at the gene ends were 0 bases for V and 2 bases for J; bases not matched to a gene: 3. This CDR3 is built from 16 residues.

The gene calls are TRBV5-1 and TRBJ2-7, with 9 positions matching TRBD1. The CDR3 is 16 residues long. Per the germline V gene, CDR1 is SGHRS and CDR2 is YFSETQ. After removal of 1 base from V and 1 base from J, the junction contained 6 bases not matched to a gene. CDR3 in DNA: TGCGCCAGCAGCTTGATCTCTGGGACAGGGTCCTACGAGCAGTACTTC. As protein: CASSLISGTGSYEQYF.

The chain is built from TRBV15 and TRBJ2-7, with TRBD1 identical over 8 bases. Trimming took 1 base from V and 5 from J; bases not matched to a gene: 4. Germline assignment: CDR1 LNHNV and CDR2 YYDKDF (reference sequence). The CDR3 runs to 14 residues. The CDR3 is CATSRVQGVDEQYF. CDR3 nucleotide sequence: TGTGCCACCAGCAGAGTACAGGGGGTAGACGAGCAGTACTTC. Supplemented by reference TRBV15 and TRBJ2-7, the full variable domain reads DAMVIQNPRYQVTQFGKPVTLSCSQTLNHNVMYWYQQKSSQAPKLLFHYYDKDFNNEADTPDNFQSRRPNTSFCFLDIRSPGLGDTAMYLCATSRVQGVDEQYFGPGTRLTVT.

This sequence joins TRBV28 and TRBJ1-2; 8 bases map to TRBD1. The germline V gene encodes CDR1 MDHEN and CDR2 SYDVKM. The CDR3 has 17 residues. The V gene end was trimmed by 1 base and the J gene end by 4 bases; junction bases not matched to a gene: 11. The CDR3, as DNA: TGTGCCAGCAGTTTATTGGGACAGGCCTCCCCTTTCTATGGCTACACCTTC. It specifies CASSLLGQASPFYGYTF.

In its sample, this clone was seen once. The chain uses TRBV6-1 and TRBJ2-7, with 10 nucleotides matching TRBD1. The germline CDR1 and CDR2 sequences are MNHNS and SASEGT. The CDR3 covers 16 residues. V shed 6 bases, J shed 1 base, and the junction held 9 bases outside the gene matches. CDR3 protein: CASSETRTGGSYEQYF. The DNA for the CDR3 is TGTGCCAGCAGCGAAACTCGGACAGGGGGATCCTACGAGCAGTACTTC.

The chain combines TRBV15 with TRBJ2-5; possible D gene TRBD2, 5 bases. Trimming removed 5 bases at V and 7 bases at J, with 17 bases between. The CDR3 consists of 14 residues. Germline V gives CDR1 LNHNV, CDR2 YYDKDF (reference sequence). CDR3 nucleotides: TGTGCCACCAGCGGGATGGCAGGCGCGGGGACCCAGTACTTC. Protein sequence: CATSGMAGAGTQYF.

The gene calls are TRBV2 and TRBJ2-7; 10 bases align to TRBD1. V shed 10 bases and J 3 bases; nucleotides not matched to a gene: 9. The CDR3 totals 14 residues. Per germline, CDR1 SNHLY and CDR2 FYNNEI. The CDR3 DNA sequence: TGTGCCACCACGGGACAGGGGTTGGACTACGAGCAGTACTTC. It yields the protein CATTGQGLDYEQYF.

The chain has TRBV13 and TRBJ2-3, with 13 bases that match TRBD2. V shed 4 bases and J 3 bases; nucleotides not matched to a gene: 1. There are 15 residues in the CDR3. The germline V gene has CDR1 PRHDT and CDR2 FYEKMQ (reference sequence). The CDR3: CASSSGLAGTDTQYF. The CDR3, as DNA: TGTGCCAGCAGCTCGGGACTAGCGGGAACAGATACGCAGTATTTT.

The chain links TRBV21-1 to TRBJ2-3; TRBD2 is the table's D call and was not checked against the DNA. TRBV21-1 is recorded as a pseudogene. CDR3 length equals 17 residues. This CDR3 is CASSNRPSGGGTDTQYF. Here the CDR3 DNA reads TGTGCCAGCAGCAATCGCCCTAGCGGGGGAGGGACAGATACGCAGTATTTT.

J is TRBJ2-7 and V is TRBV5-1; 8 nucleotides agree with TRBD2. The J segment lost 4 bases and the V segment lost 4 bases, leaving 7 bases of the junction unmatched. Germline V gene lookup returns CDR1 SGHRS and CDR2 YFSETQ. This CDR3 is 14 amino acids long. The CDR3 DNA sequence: TGCGCCAGCAGCCCCACCAGCGGGAGATACGAGCAGTACTTC. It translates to CASSPTSGRYEQYF.